This T cell receptor beta chain originates from a study of early T cells in non-severe SARS-CoV-2 infection. With V trimmed by 0 bases and J by 4 bases, 8 bases remained unmatched. The CDR3 sequence is 18 residues long. In germline, CDR1 is MNHEY, CDR2 SVGAGI. This clonotype was found a few times. Unique molecular identifiers (one per individual cDNA molecule) were attached. A single record per CDR3 protein comes from TCRdb applying MiXCR to the 5' RACE reads. Seen here are around 80,000 distinct CDR3 sequences, approximately 10% observed once, and the top ten hold more than 10%. The sequencing here drew on whole blood, taken at baseline. This receptor was taken from an adult who was a healthcare worker with PCR-confirmed SARS-CoV-2 infection or an uninfected control (not recorded which). The chain couples TRBV6-5 to TRBJ2-2; TRBD2 agrees at 10 bases. CDR3 coding DNA: TGTGCCAGCAGTTACTCAGCCCTAGCGGGGGCCGCCACCGGGGAGCTGTTTTTT. It codes for CASSYSALAGAATGELFF.